This passage covers 8 T cell receptor beta chains from one sample sequenced in a study of cytomegalovirus exposure and HLA in healthy donors (dated by TCRdb to about 2017). The library was produced with the immunoSEQ multiplex PCR assay. The clones in this table, taken by TCRdb from immuneACCESS, are in-frame only. Not every clone is retained; where verified, under half of the shortfall comes from an unresolved V gene, and the cause of the rest is unknown. The sample table records 220,000 or so clones; roughly 84% of these occur just once. The ten most abundant clones make up about 2% of the sample. Sequenced: PBMCs. These TCRs come from a woman younger than 35 in good health and CMV-seropositive.

The chain combines TRBV18 with TRBJ1-3; 9 bases align to TRBD1. The CDR3 loop spans 16 amino acids. The ends lost 3 bases at V and 2 bases at J; junction bases unmatched: 5. Germline V lookup: CDR1 KGHSH, CDR2 LQKENI. The CDR3 DNA follows: TGTGCCAGCTCACCGGACAGGGGTCCCACTGGAAACACCATATATTTT. Its protein product is CASSPDRGPTGNTIYF.

V is TRBV27 and J is TRBJ2-7; TRBD2 matches at 7 bases. In germline, CDR1 is MNHEY, CDR2 SMNVEV (reference sequence). After removal of 2 bases from V and 4 bases from J, the junction contained 2 bases not matched to a gene. The CDR3 sequence is 13 residues long. CDR3 DNA: TGTGCCAGCAGTTTAGCGGGAGAATACGAGCAGTACTTC. Amino acid sequence: CASSLAGEYEQYF.

This chain uses TRBV30 with TRBJ2-5, with 11 bases fitting TRBD2. Germline V gives CDR1 GTSNPN, CDR2 SVGIG (reference sequence). The CDR3 contains 15 residues. The V segment lost 1 base and the J segment 2 bases; nucleotides outside the gene matches: 3. CDR3 residues: CAWSGGLAEQETQYF. CDR3 coding DNA: TGTGCCTGGAGTGGGGGACTAGCGGAGCAAGAGACCCAGTACTTC.

This chain connects TRBV11-2 to TRBJ2-1, with D unclear. The CDR3 spans 14 residues. The ends were cut back, 3 bases at V and 7 bases at J, with 13 bases in the middle. Germline lookup yields CDR1 SGHAT and CDR2 FQNNGV. This CDR3 is CASSFGSTLNEQFF. The CDR3 region has the DNA TGTGCCAGCAGCTTTGGGTCGACTTTGAATGAGCAGTTCTTC.

The count of this clone is one. This rearrangement joins TRBV11-2 to TRBJ2-3, with 12 bases fitting TRBD2. Germline CDR1 and CDR2: SGHAT and FQNNGV. After removal of 5 bases from V and 4 bases from J, the junction contained 4 bases not matched to a gene. The CDR3 is 15 residues long. Written as DNA, the CDR3 is TGTGCCAGCAGCGCCGCTAGCGGGAGGGCAGATACGCAGTATTTT. Translated, it gives CASSAASGRADTQYF. Full variable domain (missing parts from reference TRBV11-2 and TRBJ2-3): EAGVAQSPRYKIIEKRQSVAFWCNPISGHATLYWYQQILGQGPKLLIQFQNNGVVDDSQLPKDRFSAERLKGVDSTLKIQPAKLEDSAVYLCASSAASGRADTQYFGPGTRLTVL.

This chain joins TRBV27 and TRBJ2-7; TRBD2 might be the D (5 bases). Between the trimmed V and J ends, which lost 0 bases and 1 base, there was a span of 13 bases. This CDR3 has 16 residues. The germline CDR1 and CDR2 sequences are MNHEY and SMNVEV (reference sequence). The CDR3, as DNA: TGTGCCAGCAGTTTATCCGGGATGGTCGGATCCTACGAGCAGTACTTC. Translated: CASSLSGMVGSYEQYF.

The chain uses TRBV5-1 and TRBJ2-7; 7 bases agree with TRBD1. The CDR3 spans 15 residues. In germline, CDR1 is SGHRS, CDR2 YFSETQ. V dropped 2 bases and J dropped 0; count of bases not matched to a gene: 5. CDR3 nucleotides: TGCGCCAGCAGCTTTTTGGGACAGAGCTCCTACGAGCAGTACTTC. As protein: CASSFLGQSSYEQYF.

DNA for the CDR3: TGTGCCACCAAAGGGACTCCGGTTAAGCGCGGGGCCAACGTCCTGACTTTC. It specifies CATKGTPVKRGANVLTF. The chain links TRBV28 to TRBJ2-6, with a weak D call TRBD2 (6 bases). This CDR3 has 17 residues. V was trimmed by 10 bases and J by 4 bases, leaving 23 bases between them. CDR1 is MDHEN and CDR2 is SYDVKM in the germline V gene.